This T cell receptor beta chain is from a study of blood T cell repertoires in COVID-19. Background on the study: T cells, B-cell-depleted T cells, or PBMCs supplied cDNA or gDNA.

Original processing notes: Estimation of nucleated cell counts relied on the amplification of reference gene primers. Assay: immunoSEQ multiplex PCR; the TCRdb copy retains only in-frame clones and omits some. D and trimming were read from the DNA, whereas the V and J calls and clone size are those reported in that table. Of roughly 220,000 clones detected, almost 90% appear once; the ten largest clones hold 14% to 15%. CDR1 SEHNR and CDR2 FQNEAQ come from the germline V gene (reference sequence). The V gene end was trimmed by 7 bases and the J gene end by 4 bases; junction bases not matched to a gene: 10. The CDR3 spans 15 residues. The cohort comprised adults aged about 18 to 89 years residing in about two dozen US areas. Participants' reported clinical history set cohort assignment.

This receptor was obtained from a woman in her fifties or sixties with acute COVID-19. V usage is TRBV7-9 and J usage is TRBJ1-2, with 9 nucleotides matching TRBD1. The sample consisted of PBMCs or T cells enriched from blood (not recorded which). The DNA of the CDR3 is TGTGCCAGCACCCCCCCGGGACAGGGCTTCTATGGCTACACCTTC. This codes for CASTPPGQGFYGYTF. Looking up the rest from reference TRBV7-9 and TRBJ1-2 gives the full variable domain: DTGVSQNPRHKITKRGQNVTFRCDPISEHNRLYWYRQTLGQGPEFLTYFQNEAQLEKSRLLSDRFSAERPKGSFSTLEIQRTEQGDSAMYLCASTPPGQGFYGYTFGSGTRLTVV.